The rows below give T cell receptor beta chains drawn from one sample of a study of T cell responses to AZD1222 COVID-19 vaccine. Produced via immunoSEQ multiplex PCR; TCRdb's table is partial and in-frame only. The sample gives approximately 130,000 clones, 80% to 95% of which show up once; just over 4% is in the top ten. Sequenced here: peripheral blood, sampled 28 days after the second dose of the MenACWY control vaccine. These receptors all stem from an adult who received the MenACWY meningococcal vaccine as a control. The conserved cysteine and the conserved F or W are not part of the CDR3 here. The order of the fields is V gene, J gene, CDR3 protein.

TRBV7-9	TRBJ2-1	ASSRVSSGGSYNEQF
TRBV27	TRBJ1-6	ASTSGQGAYSPLH
TRBV27	TRBJ2-7	ASSIPTLAGSSEQY
TRBV9	TRBJ1-2	ASSVGTGGYT
TRBV7-9	TRBJ1-6	ASKKEGVPNSPLH
TRBV27	TRBJ1-2	ASSSTGRGGYGYT
TRBV7-9	TRBJ2-1	ASSLVMGWYNEQF
TRBV7-2	TRBJ1-1	ASTLDLGNTEAF
TRBV9	TRBJ1-1	ASSVPSGTMNTEAF
TRBV6-5	TRBJ2-2	ASSSSRELF
TRBV28	TRBJ1-2	ASSAPTRGKAYGYT
TRBV29-1	TRBJ2-2	SASTEYTDTGELF
TRBV28	TRBJ2-1	ASSLPQASGRDEQF
TRBV7-2	TRBJ2-4	ASSPGGTGGLIQY
TRBV28	TRBJ2-7	ASMTRMDYEQY
TRBV5-1	TRBJ1-4	ASSLTGFEKLF
TRBV27	TRBJ2-1	ASSSLAGGGNEQF
TRBV28	TRBJ1-1	ASSLFPQGRNTEAF
TRBV19	TRBJ2-2	ASSIGQNTGELF
TRBV24-1	TRBJ1-5	ATSDSDRGHNQPQH
TRBV7-9	TRBJ2-3	ASSLAEGGDTQY
TRBV6-5	TRBJ2-2	ASSYGVAGELF
TRBV27	TRBJ1-4	ASRPSGRGEKLF
TRBV18	TRBJ2-3	ASSLGGADTQY
TRBV2	TRBJ1-1	ASRQDRVDTEAF
TRBV5-6	TRBJ2-1	ASRGTRIHEQF
TRBV5-1	TRBJ2-2	ASSSQGTGELF